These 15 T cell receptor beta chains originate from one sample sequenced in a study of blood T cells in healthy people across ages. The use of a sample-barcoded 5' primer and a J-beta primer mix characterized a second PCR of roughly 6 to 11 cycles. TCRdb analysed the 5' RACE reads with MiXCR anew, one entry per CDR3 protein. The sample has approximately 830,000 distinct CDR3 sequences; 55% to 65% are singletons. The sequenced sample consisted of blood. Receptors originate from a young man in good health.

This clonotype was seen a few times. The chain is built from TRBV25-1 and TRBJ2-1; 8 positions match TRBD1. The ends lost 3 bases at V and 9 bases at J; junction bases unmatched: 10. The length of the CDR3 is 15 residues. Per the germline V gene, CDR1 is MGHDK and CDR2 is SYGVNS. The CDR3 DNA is TGTGCCAGCAGTGAGGACAGGGTTACTTGGAGTGAGCAGTTCTTC. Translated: CASSEDRVTWSEQFF.

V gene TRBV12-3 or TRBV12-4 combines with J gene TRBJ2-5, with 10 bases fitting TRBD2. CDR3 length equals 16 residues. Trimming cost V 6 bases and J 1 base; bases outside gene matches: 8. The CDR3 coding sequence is TGTGCCAGCAGCCTCCCCTCTAGCGGGGGCCAAGAGACCCAGTACTTC. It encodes CASSLPSSGGQETQYF.

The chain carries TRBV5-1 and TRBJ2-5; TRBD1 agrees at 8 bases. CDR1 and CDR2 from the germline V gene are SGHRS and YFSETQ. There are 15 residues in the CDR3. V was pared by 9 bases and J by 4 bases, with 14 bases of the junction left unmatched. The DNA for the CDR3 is TGCGCCATCAGAACAACAGGGGGAAAGGGAGAGACCCAGTACTTC. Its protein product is CAIRTTGGKGETQYF.

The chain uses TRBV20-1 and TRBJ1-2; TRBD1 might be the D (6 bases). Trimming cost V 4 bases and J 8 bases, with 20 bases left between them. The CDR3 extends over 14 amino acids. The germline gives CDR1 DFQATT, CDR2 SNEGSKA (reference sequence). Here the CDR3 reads CSANSYRAGEGYTF. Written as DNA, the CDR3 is TGCAGTGCTAATTCGTACAGGGCAGGGGAAGGCTACACCTTC.

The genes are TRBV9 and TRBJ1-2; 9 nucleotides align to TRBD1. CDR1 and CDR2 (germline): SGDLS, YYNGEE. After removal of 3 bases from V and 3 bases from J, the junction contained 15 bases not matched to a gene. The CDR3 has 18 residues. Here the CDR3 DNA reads TGTGCCAGCAGCGGAGTCCTCACCCTGACAGGGGGATACTATGGCTACACCTTC. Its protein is CASSGVLTLTGGYYGYTF.

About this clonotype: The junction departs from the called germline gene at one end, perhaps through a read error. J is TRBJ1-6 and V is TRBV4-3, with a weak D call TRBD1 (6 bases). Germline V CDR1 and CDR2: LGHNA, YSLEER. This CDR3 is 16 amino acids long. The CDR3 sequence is CASSQDRAGANSHLHF. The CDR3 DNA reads TGCGCCAGCAGCCAAGATCGGGCAGGGGCCAATTCACACCTCCACTTT.

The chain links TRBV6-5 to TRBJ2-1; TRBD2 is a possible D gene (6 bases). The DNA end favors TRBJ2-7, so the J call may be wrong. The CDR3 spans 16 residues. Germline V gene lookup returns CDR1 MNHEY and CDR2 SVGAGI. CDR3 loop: CASSYSRRDPGYEQYF. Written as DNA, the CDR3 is TGTGCCAGCAGTTACTCTCGGAGGGACCCCGGGTACGAGCAGTACTTC.

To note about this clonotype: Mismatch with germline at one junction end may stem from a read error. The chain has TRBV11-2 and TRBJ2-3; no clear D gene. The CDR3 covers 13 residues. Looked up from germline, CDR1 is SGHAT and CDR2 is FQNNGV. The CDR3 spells CASSPQRADTQYF. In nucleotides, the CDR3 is TGTGCCAGCAGCCCCCAACGGGCAGATACACAGTATTTT.

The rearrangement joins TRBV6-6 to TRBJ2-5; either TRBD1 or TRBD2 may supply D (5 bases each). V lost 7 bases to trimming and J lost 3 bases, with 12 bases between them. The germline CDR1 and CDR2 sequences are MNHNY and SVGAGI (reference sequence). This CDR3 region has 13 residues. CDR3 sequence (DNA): TGTGCCAGCAACCAAGGGACGGAAGAGACCCAGTACTTC. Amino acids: CASNQGTEETQYF.

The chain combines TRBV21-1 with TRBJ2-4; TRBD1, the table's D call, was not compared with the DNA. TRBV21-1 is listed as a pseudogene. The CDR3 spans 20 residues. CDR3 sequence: CASSKEKGEVYPLAKNIQYF. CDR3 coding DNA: TGTGCCAGCAGCAAAGAAAAGGGCGAGGTATATCCCCTAGCCAAAAACATTCAGTACTTC.

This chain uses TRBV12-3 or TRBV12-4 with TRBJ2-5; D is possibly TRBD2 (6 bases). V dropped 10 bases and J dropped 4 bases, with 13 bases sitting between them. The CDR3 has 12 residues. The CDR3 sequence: CATSGGGETQYF. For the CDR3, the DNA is TGTGCCACCTCTGGGGGAGGAGAGACCCAGTACTTC.

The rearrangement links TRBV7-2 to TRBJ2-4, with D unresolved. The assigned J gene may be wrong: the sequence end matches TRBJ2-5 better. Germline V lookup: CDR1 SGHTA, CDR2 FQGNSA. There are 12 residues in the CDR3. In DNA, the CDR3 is TGTGCCAGCAGCCCCCTGATGGGGACCCAGTACTTC. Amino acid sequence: CASSPLMGTQYF.

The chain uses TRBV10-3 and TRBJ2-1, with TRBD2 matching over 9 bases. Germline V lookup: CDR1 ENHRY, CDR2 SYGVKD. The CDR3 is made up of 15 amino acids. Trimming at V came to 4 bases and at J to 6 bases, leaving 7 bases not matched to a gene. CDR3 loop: CAISASGGSLNEQFF. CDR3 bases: TGTGCCATCAGTGCCAGCGGGGGGTCTCTCAATGAGCAGTTCTTC.

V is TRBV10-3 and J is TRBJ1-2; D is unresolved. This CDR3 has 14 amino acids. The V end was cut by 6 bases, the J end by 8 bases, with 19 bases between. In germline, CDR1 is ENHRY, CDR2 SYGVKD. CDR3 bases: TGTGCCATCAGCTTATCAAAGGGTGTAGAGGGCTACACCTTC. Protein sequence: CAISLSKGVEGYTF.

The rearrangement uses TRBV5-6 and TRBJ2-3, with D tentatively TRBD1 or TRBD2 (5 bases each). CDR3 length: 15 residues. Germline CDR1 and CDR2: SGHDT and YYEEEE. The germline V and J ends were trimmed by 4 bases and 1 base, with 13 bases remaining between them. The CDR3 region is CASSRGAWGTDTQYF. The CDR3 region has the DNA TGTGCCAGCAGCCGAGGGGCGTGGGGCACAGATACGCAGTATTTT.